This T cell receptor beta chain is from a study of shared clonotypes between healthy human individuals. Findings and caveats of the study: Only blood underwent sampling, and tissue repertoires likely differ.

As regards this clone: Its antigen is as yet unknown.

The CDR3 covers 14 residues. The germline V gene encodes CDR1 ENHRY and CDR2 SYGVKD. The J segment lost 5 bases and the V segment lost 6 bases, leaving 7 bases of the junction unmatched. Assay used: immunoSEQ multiplex PCR; TCRdb lists only in-frame clones, some missing. Among 1.6 million or so clones, about 96% were seen once, and the ten largest hold roughly 1.2%. This clonotype was sampled from a man aged 30-40 years in good health. What was sequenced was naive CD4+ T cells sorted from blood. As for subset: CD45RA+ positively selected. The rearrangement joins TRBV10-3 to TRBJ2-1; 7 nucleotides line up with TRBD1. CDR3 nucleotide sequence: TGTGCCATCAGCGCCGGGACAGCGAACAATGAGCAGTTCTTC. It codes for CAISAGTANNEQFF.